This entry describes one T cell receptor beta chain. Its antigen is unknown. This entry belongs to a study of T cells expressing NK-cell markers. Study at large: Sequencing of TCR beta repertoires drew on sorted CD3+CD56+NKG2C+, CD3+CD56+NKG2C- and CD3+CD56-NKG2C+ T cells.

The CDR3 runs to 15 residues. Germline V lookup: CDR1 MNHNS, CDR2 SASEGT. The study, taken as a whole, reports: Researchers report these clonotypes also headed the CD3+CD56-NKG2C+ fraction in a few donors. Five or six of the donors carried dominant NKG2C+ clonotypes that took up 1.0-7.0% of their CD8+ T cells.

In generating TCR beta cDNA, 5'RACE template switching with UMIs was used. Reprocessing the 5' RACE reads, TCRdb reports a single entry for every CDR3 protein and omits DNA. This table lists approximately 170,000 distinct CDR3 sequences. This receptor was obtained from a man between 18 and 69 years old in good health. What was sequenced was blood T cells: a sorted CD56 or NKG2C T cell subset, CD4+ or CD8+ T cells, or bulk PBMC T cells (not recorded which). The gene calls are TRBV6-1 and TRBJ2-7; TCRdb reports TRBD2, a call that lacks DNA to check it against. The CDR3 here is CASSELAGGFDEQYF.